A selection of T cell receptor beta chains follows, all from one sample in a study of technical replicates of blood from four donors. Some clones are missing from TCRdb's copy, which holds only in-frame ones; the method was immunoSEQ multiplex PCR. The table lists fewer than 100,000 clones, approximately 94% of them singletons. Sequencing was done on a sample of T cells isolated from PBMCs. The source of these receptors is a human donor in good health. Each CDR3 is given with its conserved first and last residue. Fields, in order: J gene, V gene, CDR3 protein.

j_call: TRBJ2-7
v_call: TRBV7-2
cdr3_aa: CASKHLDRAHEQYF

j_call: TRBJ2-7
v_call: TRBV6-5
cdr3_aa: CASRTSGRTYEQYF

j_call: TRBJ2-2
v_call: TRBV10-1
cdr3_aa: CASSFSGGLGTGELFF

j_call: TRBJ2-5
v_call: TRBV28
cdr3_aa: CASSPQGPGTQYF

j_call: TRBJ2-5
v_call: TRBV20-1
cdr3_aa: CSASPEETQYF

j_call: TRBJ2-7
v_call: TRBV28
cdr3_aa: CASSLRTGEYEQYF

j_call: TRBJ1-5
v_call: TRBV14
cdr3_aa: CASSQGSFGEDQPQHF

j_call: TRBJ2-7
v_call: TRBV9
cdr3_aa: CASSAVHGGRAHEQYF

j_call: TRBJ2-7
v_call: TRBV9
cdr3_aa: CASSLSGSYEQYF

j_call: TRBJ1-1
v_call: TRBV6-6
cdr3_aa: CASSSAGRHTEAFF